The 14 T cell receptor beta chains below all came from one sample that was sequenced in a study of beta chain features in type 1 diabetes. Expressed TCRB transcripts got sequenced, as all isolated RNA was reverse transcribed. Libraries were prepared by immunoSEQ multiplex PCR; TCRdb keeps only in-frame clonotypes and omits some of them. The top ten hold about 0.018% of the sample, which has some 400,000 clones, roughly 16% seen once. The sample taken for sequencing was naive CD4+ T cells from blood. The origin of the receptors is a woman under 30 in good health.

The chain combines TRBV6-6 with TRBJ2-1, with 8 positions matching TRBD2. The CDR3 runs to 16 residues. Germline CDR1 and CDR2: MNHNY and SVGAGI (reference sequence). Losses at the gene ends were 5 bases for V and 7 bases for J; bases not matched to a gene: 13. The CDR3 reads CASSQPGLGPTNEQFF. The CDR3 region has the DNA TGTGCCAGCAGTCAGCCGGGACTAGGGCCTACTAATGAGCAGTTCTTC.

As DNA, the CDR3 is TGCAGCGCTGCCCCCCGAGCCACAGATACGCAGTATTTT. This gives the protein CSAAPRATDTQYF. The chain carries TRBV29-1 and TRBJ2-3; the D is unclear. The CDR3 sequence is 13 residues long. V lost 7 bases and J lost 2, with 13 bases in between. Germline CDR1 is SQVTM and CDR2 is ANQGSEA.

In this sample, this clone turned up a few times. This chain connects TRBV18 to TRBJ2-2; D is ambiguous. Germline CDR1 is KGHSH and CDR2 is LQKENI. The CDR3 runs 15 residues. V lost 3 bases to trimming and J lost 5 bases, with 13 bases between them. CDR3 bases: TGTGCCAGCTCACCCCCGTCCCCCGGTACCGGGGAGCTGTTTTTT. Translating gives CASSPPSPGTGELFF.

This clone was recorded a few times. The V and J genes are TRBV29-1 and TRBJ1-1; no clear D gene. V lost 2 bases, J lost 7 bases, and 5 bases lay in between. Germline lookup yields CDR1 SQVTM and CDR2 ANQGSEA. The CDR3 loop spans 10 amino acids. Here the CDR3 DNA reads TGCAGCGTTGAACCCGGTGAAGCTTTCTTT. Its translation: CSVEPGEAFF.

This chain joins TRBV6-5 and TRBJ2-7; D uncertain. Between the trimmed V and J ends, which lost 0 bases and 2 bases, there was a span of 11 bases. CDR3 size: 15 residues. CDR1 is MNHEY and CDR2 is SVGAGI in the germline V gene. DNA for the CDR3: TGTGCCAGCAGTTACTCGATGTCTGGAGCCTACGAGCAGTACTTC. Translation: CASSYSMSGAYEQYF.

This clone occurred a few times. The chain links TRBV19 to TRBJ1-1; D gene unclear. CDR1 and CDR2 from the germline V gene are LNHDA and SQIVND (reference sequence). CDR3 length equals 16 residues. Trimming cost V 2 bases and J 0 bases, with 13 bases left between them. CDR3 in DNA: TGTGCCAGTAGTATATTTGTGATGGCGGTGAACACTGAAGCTTTCTTT. This translates into CASSIFVMAVNTEAFF.

This clone was observed a few times. This sequence joins TRBV30 and TRBJ1-2; TRBD1 aligns across 9 bases. This CDR3 is 17 amino acids long. Looked up from germline, CDR1 is GTSNPN and CDR2 is SVGIG (reference sequence). After removal of 0 bases from V and 4 bases from J, the junction contained 12 bases not matched to a gene. CDR3 protein: CAWSVLGTGRWAYGYTF. The CDR3 region has the DNA TGTGCCTGGAGTGTACTTGGGACAGGGAGATGGGCCTATGGCTACACCTTC.

This clone was picked up a small number of times. The chain's CDR3 is CASSGANGRYYEQYF. DNA for the CDR3: TGTGCCAGCAGCGGGGCTAACGGGAGGTACTACGAGCAGTACTTC. V usage is TRBV11-2 and J usage is TRBJ2-7, with 7 bases identical to TRBD2. V lost 5 bases, J lost 3 bases, and 10 bases stayed unmatched. The CDR3 consists of 15 residues. Germline CDR1 is SGHAT and CDR2 is FQNNGV. Combining the CDR3 with reference TRBV11-2 and TRBJ2-7 gives the whole variable domain EAGVAQSPRYKIIEKRQSVAFWCNPISGHATLYWYQQILGQGPKLLIQFQNNGVVDDSQLPKDRFSAERLKGVDSTLKIQPAKLEDSAVYLCASSGANGRYYEQYFGPGTRLTVT.

The chain joins TRBV11-2 to TRBJ2-5; possibly TRBD1 for D (7 bases). The germline V and J ends were trimmed by 2 bases and 2 bases, with 18 bases remaining between them. The CDR3 spans 17 residues. Germline V CDR1 and CDR2: SGHAT, FQNNGV. In DNA form, the CDR3 reads TGTGCCAGCAGCTTATTTTCTTTGCGGGACAGACAAGAGACCCAGTACTTC. Protein: CASSLFSLRDRQETQYF.

This clone was picked up a small number of times. CDR3 amino acids: CASSLTGTSVTGELFF. The CDR3 DNA sequence: TGTGCCAGCTCCCTTACCGGGACATCGGTCACCGGGGAGCTGTTTTTT. This chain connects TRBV18 to TRBJ2-2, with D possibly matching TRBD1 (6 bases). The CDR3 has 16 residues. Deletions cut 6 bases from V and 4 bases from J, with 18 bases between. Germline-derived CDR1 and CDR2 are KGHSH and LQKENI.

Comments on this clone: This sample includes further DNA sequences coding for the same CDR3. The CDR3 DNA sequence: TGTGCCAGCTCACCGGGACTAGTGGAGACCCAGTACTTC. Translation: CASSPGLVETQYF. V and J are TRBV18 and TRBJ2-5; 8 nucleotides agree with TRBD2. The CDR3 loop spans 13 amino acids. Per germline, CDR1 KGHSH and CDR2 LQKENI. J gave up 5 bases and V 3 bases, and 2 bases lay outside the gene matches. Looking up the rest from reference TRBV18 and TRBJ2-5 gives the full variable domain: NAGVMQNPRHLVRRRGQEARLRCSPMKGHSHVYWYRQLPEEGLKFMVYLQKENIIDESGMPKERFSAEFPKEGPSILRIQQVVRGDSAAYFCASSPGLVETQYFGPGTRLLVL.

J is TRBJ1-5 and V is TRBV28; no reliable D call. The CDR3 has 15 residues. Per germline, CDR1 MDHEN and CDR2 SYDVKM. The V and J ends lost 5 bases and 2 bases respectively, with 13 bases between them. CDR3 loop: CASSPYESRNQPQHF. CDR3 in DNA: TGTGCCAGCAGTCCATACGAGTCCCGCAATCAGCCCCAGCATTTT. Full variable domain (outside the CDR3, taken from reference TRBV28 and TRBJ1-5): DVKVTQSSRYLVKRTGEKVFLECVQDMDHENMFWYRQDPGLGLRLIYFSYDVKMKEKGDIPEGYSVSREKKERFSLILESASTNQTSMYLCASSPYESRNQPQHFGDGTRLSIL.

This clone was detected a few times. This chain joins TRBV6-6 and TRBJ2-1; weak D call: TRBD2 (6 bases). In germline, CDR1 is MNHNY, CDR2 SVGAGI (reference sequence). CDR3 size: 13 residues. Trimming stripped 5 bases from V and 7 bases from J, with 12 bases between. The CDR3 DNA sequence: TGTGCCAGCAGTCTTAGGAGGGAGAATGAGCAGTTCTTC. It yields the protein CASSLRRENEQFF.

This clone has only a few counts. V is TRBV14 and J is TRBJ2-3, with 9 bases lining up with TRBD2. Germline-derived CDR1 and CDR2 are SGHDN and FVKESK. After removal of 4 bases from V and 1 base from J, the junction contained 3 bases not matched to a gene. The CDR3 has 15 amino acids. In nucleotides, the CDR3 is TGTGCCAGCAGCCGGCGGACTAGCGGCACAGATACGCAGTATTTT. This sequence encodes CASSRRTSGTDTQYF.